These 32 T cell receptor beta chains originate from one sample sequenced in a study of OX40 agonist ivuxolimab in advanced cancers. The method was immunoSEQ multiplex PCR; TCRdb's version includes in-frame clones alone and lacks a portion of them. This table has around 20,000 clones, about 90% appearing once. The source was CD4+ or CD8+ T cells sorted from blood, collected in a trial of the OX40 agonist ivuxolimab. Receptors originate from an adult with an advanced solid tumor such as melanoma, head and neck, liver or kidney cancer.

This clone was seen once. The chain joins TRBV5-4 to TRBJ2-5; TRBD2 might be the D (5 bases). V shed 1 base and J shed 0 bases, with 7 bases lying between them. CDR3 length: 14 residues. Germline V lookup: CDR1 SGHNT, CDR2 YYREEE (reference sequence). CDR3 DNA sequence: TGTGCCAGCAGCTTGCGAGGGAACCAAGAGACCCAGTACTTC. It yields the protein CASSLRGNQETQYF. The full variable domain, completed using reference TRBV5-4 and TRBJ2-5, is ETGVTQSPTHLIKTRGQQVTLRCSSQSGHNTVSWYQQALGQGPQFIFQYYREEENGRGNFPPRFSGLQFPNYSSELNVNALELDDSALYLCASSLRGNQETQYFGPGTRLLVL.

In DNA form, the CDR3 reads TGTGCCAGCAGGCCCAGGGGGAGCAATCAGCCCCAGCATTTT. Translating gives CASRPRGSNQPQHF. The rearrangement joins TRBV6-5 to TRBJ1-5, with 7 bases lining up with TRBD1. The CDR3 is made up of 14 amino acids. J gave up 1 base and V 6 bases, and 3 bases lay outside the gene matches. Germline lookup yields CDR1 MNHEY and CDR2 SVGAGI.

This rearrangement joins TRBV28 to TRBJ2-3; 9 bases line up with TRBD2. This CDR3 comprises 15 residues. Per the germline V gene, CDR1 is MDHEN and CDR2 is SYDVKM. V lost 6 bases and J lost 3; bases outside the gene matches: 7. CDR3 loop: CASRMGTSRTDTQYF. The CDR3 DNA reads as TGTGCCAGCAGGATGGGGACTAGCAGAACAGATACGCAGTATTTT.

The V call is TRBV4-3, the J call TRBJ2-2; no clear D gene. The length of the CDR3 is 14 residues. The V gene's germline CDR1 is LGHNA and CDR2 YSLEER. V dropped 0 bases and J dropped 6 bases, with 8 bases sitting between them. CDR3 DNA sequence: TGCGCCAGCAGCCAAGACATACACGCCGGGGAGCTGTTTTTT. Encoded protein: CASSQDIHAGELFF.

The chain links TRBV19 to TRBJ2-1, with 11 bases identical to TRBD2. Germline trimming cut 10 bases from V and 7 bases from J; bases unmatched to any gene: 6. Germline V gene data show CDR1 as LNHDA and CDR2 as SQIVND (reference sequence). The CDR3 has 13 residues. For the CDR3, the DNA is TGTGCCACGTCGACTAGCGGGAATAATGAGCAGTTCTTC. Translated, it gives CATSTSGNNEQFF.

Concerning this clone itself: Compared with germline, one end of the junction differs, possibly owing to a read error. The chain employs TRBV14 and TRBJ2-1; D may be TRBD2 (6 bases). This CDR3 has 16 amino acids. Germline loops: CDR1 SGHDN, CDR2 FVKESK. The CDR3 protein is CASSQEWLASYNEQFF. CDR3 in DNA: TGTGCCAGCAGTCAAGAGTGGCTAGCGAGTTACAATGAGCAGTTCTTC.

This chain joins TRBV4-1 and TRBJ2-7, with a possible D match to TRBD1 (7 bases). V was cut by 0 bases and J by 2 bases, with 14 bases left in between. This CDR3 spans 16 amino acids. In germline, CDR1 is MGHRA, CDR2 YSYEKL. Here the CDR3 reads CASSQDPGGGTYEQYF. CDR3 coding DNA: TGCGCCAGCAGCCAAGATCCTGGAGGGGGCACCTACGAGCAGTACTTC.

V is TRBV7-2 and J is TRBJ2-7; the D gene is possibly TRBD2 (7 bases). The CDR3 covers 16 residues. V was cut by 5 bases and J by 0 bases, with 17 bases left in between. Germline CDR1 and CDR2: SGHTA and FQGNSA. This CDR3 is CASSPQQGRGSYEQYF. The DNA for the CDR3 is TGTGCCAGCAGCCCCCAGCAGGGGAGGGGCTCCTACGAGCAGTACTTC.

J is TRBJ1-4 and V is TRBV4-3; 12 bases line up with TRBD1. Germline trimming cut 0 bases from V and 4 bases from J; bases unmatched to any gene: 12. Germline V CDR1 and CDR2: LGHNA, YSLEER. The CDR3 sequence is 20 residues long. The CDR3 nucleotides are TGCGCCAGCAGCCAAGATCCCCGGGACAGGGGGCGTTTACTTAATGAAAAACTGTTTTTT. This encodes CASSQDPRDRGRLLNEKLFF.

This clone was picked up one time. This chain joins TRBV5-4 and TRBJ1-2, with 7 nucleotides matching TRBD1. CDR3 length: 15 residues. The germline gives CDR1 SGHNT, CDR2 YYREEE (reference sequence). The J segment lost 2 bases and the V segment lost 2 bases, leaving 6 bases of the junction unmatched. The CDR3 protein is CASSFGQVSNYGYTF. Here the CDR3 DNA reads TGTGCCAGCAGCTTCGGACAGGTTTCAAACTATGGCTACACCTTC.

CDR3 region: CASRRTSGRVDTQYF. CDR3 DNA: TGTGCCAGCAGAAGGACTAGCGGGAGGGTAGATACGCAGTATTTT. V is TRBV28 and J is TRBJ2-3; TRBD2 aligns across 15 bases. CDR1 and CDR2 (germline): MDHEN, SYDVKM. The CDR3 covers 15 residues. The V gene end was trimmed by 6 bases and the J gene end by 5 bases; junction bases not matched to a gene: 3.

The chain has TRBV13 and TRBJ2-3; no definite D call. This CDR3 spans 14 amino acids. Germline loops: CDR1 PRHDT, CDR2 FYEKMQ (reference sequence). The V gene lost 5 bases and the J gene lost 4 bases, with 13 bases spanning the gap. CDR3 residues: CASSPLQGADTQYF. The CDR3 region has the DNA TGTGCCAGCAGCCCCTTGCAAGGCGCAGATACGCAGTATTTT.

V is TRBV7-9 and J is TRBJ2-7; unclear D gene. The CDR3 spans 13 residues. From germline, CDR1 is SEHNR and CDR2 FQNEAQ (reference sequence). The V and J ends lost 3 bases and 5 bases respectively, with 11 bases between them. CDR3 residues: CASSFPRADEQYF. The CDR3 bases are TGTGCCAGCAGCTTCCCTCGAGCCGACGAGCAGTACTTC. Full variable domain (missing parts from reference TRBV7-9 and TRBJ2-7): DTGVSQNPRHKITKRGQNVTFRCDPISEHNRLYWYRQTLGQGPEFLTYFQNEAQLEKSRLLSDRFSAERPKGSFSTLEIQRTEQGDSAMYLCASSFPRADEQYFGPGTRLTVT.

The chain is built from TRBV6-6 and TRBJ1-3; possibly TRBD1 for D (6 bases). This CDR3 contains 16 residues. The V gene's germline CDR1 is MNHNY and CDR2 SVGAGI (reference sequence). Deletions cut 0 bases from V and 0 bases from J, with 9 bases between. CDR3 protein: CASSYSTGYSGNTIYF. CDR3 DNA: TGTGCCAGCAGTTACTCGACAGGTTACTCTGGAAACACCATATATTTT.

The chain is built from TRBV14 and TRBJ2-7; TRBD1 might be the D (6 bases). V was pared by 4 bases and J by 2 bases, with 9 bases between. The CDR3 extends over 13 amino acids. Germline V gives CDR1 SGHDN, CDR2 FVKESK. CDR3 sequence reads: CASSPGQTYEQYF. The DNA for the CDR3 is TGTGCCAGCAGCCCCGGACAGACCTACGAGCAGTACTTC.

The rearrangement links TRBV19 to TRBJ2-1; 10 bases fit TRBD2. This CDR3 has 17 amino acids. Germline CDR1 and CDR2: LNHDA and SQIVND (reference sequence). J gave up 9 bases and V 6 bases, and 17 bases lay outside the gene matches. The CDR3 DNA follows: TGTGCCAGTAGCGGACTAGCGGCCAAACTCGCCCGAGGTGAGCAGTTCTTC. Protein: CASSGLAAKLARGEQFF.

This chain uses TRBV5-4 with TRBJ1-6; 9 bases agree with TRBD1. The length of the CDR3 is 16 residues. Germline values: CDR1 SGHNT, CDR2 YYREEE (reference sequence). Trimming removed 4 bases from V and 8 bases from J; junction bases left unmatched: 10. The CDR3 sequence is CASSPDRGLYDSPLHF. CDR3 in DNA: TGTGCCAGCAGCCCCGACAGGGGGTTATACGATTCACCCCTCCACTTT.

The rearrangement uses TRBV4-3 and TRBJ2-5, with 8 bases aligning to TRBD1. The length of the CDR3 is 15 residues. Trimming at V came to 2 bases and at J to 7 bases, leaving 9 bases not matched to a gene. Germline V gene data show CDR1 as LGHNA and CDR2 as YSLEER. CDR3 in amino acids: CASSQPPGQGWTQYF. Here the CDR3 DNA reads TGCGCCAGCAGCCAACCCCCCGGACAGGGCTGGACCCAGTACTTC.

V gene TRBV11-2 combines with J gene TRBJ2-7, with 9 nucleotides matching TRBD2. From germline, CDR1 is SGHAT and CDR2 FQNNGV. J gave up 3 bases and V 4 bases, and 4 bases lay outside the gene matches. The CDR3 loop spans 14 amino acids. Here the CDR3 reads CASSYSTSGYEQYF. The CDR3 DNA follows: TGTGCCAGCAGCTACTCGACTAGCGGCTACGAGCAGTACTTC.

The table lists this clone with a count of one. The V call is TRBV19, the J call TRBJ1-5; possibly TRBD1 for D (6 bases). With 3 bases removed from V and 6 bases from J, the gap between germline ends came to 18 bases. The length of the CDR3 is 16 residues. Per germline, CDR1 LNHDA and CDR2 SQIVND (reference sequence). CDR3 protein: CASSILLGGPGQPQHF. In nucleotides, the CDR3 is TGTGCCAGTAGTATCTTATTGGGGGGGCCAGGTCAGCCCCAGCATTTT. Combining the CDR3 with reference TRBV19 and TRBJ1-5 gives the whole variable domain DGGITQSPKYLFRKEGQNVTLSCEQNLNHDAMYWYRQDPGQGLRLIYYSQIVNDFQKGDIAEGYSVSREKKESFPLTVTSAQKNPTAFYLCASSILLGGPGQPQHFGDGTRLSIL.

The V call is TRBV7-2, the J call TRBJ2-7; the match to TRBD1 covers 9 bases. The germline V gene encodes CDR1 SGHTA and CDR2 FQGNSA. V lost 7 bases, J lost 6 bases, and 7 bases stayed unmatched. This CDR3 spans 13 amino acids. CDR3 protein: CASKVQGAPEQYF. The CDR3 nucleotides read TGTGCCAGCAAGGTACAGGGGGCGCCCGAGCAGTACTTC.

This rearrangement joins TRBV30 to TRBJ1-5, with D possibly TRBD1 on 5 matching bases. Trimming cost V 2 bases and J 4 bases, with 9 bases left between them. In germline, CDR1 is GTSNPN, CDR2 SVGIG (reference sequence). The CDR3 covers 13 residues. The chain's CDR3 is CAWSWGINQPQHF. Here the CDR3 DNA reads TGTGCCTGGAGTTGGGGGATTAATCAGCCCCAGCATTTT.

The rearrangement uses TRBV6-5 and TRBJ1-1, with a tentative D call TRBD1 (5 bases). Trimming took 0 bases from V and 7 from J, leaving 12 bases between them. Per germline, CDR1 MNHEY and CDR2 SVGAGI. The CDR3 sequence is 14 residues long. The CDR3 protein is CASSYSRAASEAFF. The CDR3 bases are TGTGCCAGCAGTTACTCCAGGGCTGCGAGTGAAGCTTTCTTT.

The chain is built from TRBV9 and TRBJ2-5; TRBD1 or TRBD2 may be the D gene (5 bases each). V gave up 3 bases and J gave up 2 bases, with 8 bases separating them. CDR3 length equals 13 residues. CDR1 is SGDLS, CDR2 YYNGEE, per germline. DNA of the CDR3: TGTGCCAGCAGCGCCGGGACGCAAGAGACCCAGTACTTC. This gives the protein CASSAGTQETQYF.

Here the CDR3 DNA reads TGTGCCAGCAGCCCTAGACTTTACAATGAGCAGTTCTTC. It yields the protein CASSPRLYNEQFF. The chain links TRBV28 to TRBJ2-1; D ambiguous. Germline CDR1 is MDHEN and CDR2 is SYDVKM. V lost 6 bases and J 4 bases, leaving 10 bases between the germline ends. The CDR3 runs to 13 residues.

This clone was observed a single time. The chain is built from TRBV4-1 and TRBJ2-7, with 7 bases matching TRBD2. The CDR3 spans 12 residues. CDR1 is MGHRA and CDR2 is YSYEKL in the germline V gene. V trimming: 6 bases; J trimming: 7 bases; junction bases outside the gene matches: 6. CDR3 nucleotide sequence: TGCGCCAGCAGAGGTTTCGGGGGGGAGCAGTACTTC. Its protein product is CASRGFGGEQYF.

This chain uses TRBV5-1 with TRBJ2-7; 7 nucleotides match TRBD2. CDR1 is SGHRS, CDR2 YFSETQ, per germline. The CDR3 runs 16 residues. With V trimmed by 1 base and J by 0 bases, 7 bases remained unmatched. CDR3 in amino acids: CASSLYNLAVSYEQYF. The CDR3 nucleotides read TGCGCCAGCAGCTTGTATAACCTAGCGGTCTCCTACGAGCAGTACTTC.

The V and J genes are TRBV10-2 and TRBJ2-1; 10 nucleotides agree with TRBD2. The length of the CDR3 is 15 residues. Germline V gene data show CDR1 as WSHSY and CDR2 as SAAADI. With 7 bases clipped from V and 0 bases from J, the junction kept 3 bases outside the gene matches. CDR3 amino acids: CASTSSGSSYNEQFF. CDR3 coding DNA: TGCGCCAGCACCTCTAGCGGGAGCTCCTACAATGAGCAGTTCTTC.

This chain joins TRBV4-3 and TRBJ1-2; D not certain. CDR3 length: 17 residues. The V end lost 0 bases, the J end lost 4 bases, and 18 bases lay between the germline ends. Germline V gene data show CDR1 as LGHNA and CDR2 as YSLEER. CDR3 region: CASSQDLDYQLGYGYTF. As DNA, the CDR3 is TGCGCCAGCAGCCAAGATCTTGATTACCAGCTTGGCTATGGCTACACCTTC.

CDR3 nucleotide sequence: TGTGCCAGCAGCTTAGCGGGACTAGCGTCTTACAATGAGCAGTTCTTC. It codes for CASSLAGLASYNEQFF. The chain carries TRBV7-9 and TRBJ2-1; 10 nucleotides align to TRBD2. Germline trimming cut 0 bases from V and 4 bases from J; bases unmatched to any gene: 3. This CDR3 is 16 amino acids long. CDR1 is SEHNR and CDR2 is FQNEAQ in the germline V gene (reference sequence).

The chain links TRBV4-3 to TRBJ1-3; D is unclear. The germline V gene has CDR1 LGHNA and CDR2 YSLEER. V lost 0 bases, J lost 4 bases, and 16 bases lay in between. The CDR3 extends over 17 amino acids. The CDR3 loop is CASSQDGVGVSGNTIYF. The CDR3, as DNA: TGCGCCAGCAGCCAAGATGGGGTTGGGGTGAGCGGAAACACCATATATTTT.

This rearrangement joins TRBV7-6 to TRBJ2-7; 8 nucleotides agree with TRBD2. The CDR3 runs 16 residues. Per the germline V gene, CDR1 is SGHVS and CDR2 is FNYEAQ. With 5 bases clipped from V and 1 base from J, the junction kept 10 bases outside the gene matches. CDR3 DNA: TGTGCCAGCAGCCCTGGACTAGCAGCGGGGTCCTACGAGCAGTACTTC. This codes for CASSPGLAAGSYEQYF.